The T cell receptor (beta chain) under discussion was sequenced for a study of blood T cell repertoires in COVID-19 (dated by TCRdb to between 2020 and 2021). The study in broad terms: Samples from collaborators originated in the United States, Italy and Spain and spanned both the acute and convalescent phases of COVID-19. The material from the prospective study consisted of cDNA or gDNA derived from T cells, B-cell-depleted T cells, or PBMCs. Deeply sampled blood TCRbeta repertoires from subjects exposed to, actively infected with, or recovered from COVID-19 were included in the dataset. A freely available public database, intended as a resource for researchers studying the immune response to SARS-CoV-2, is where the repertoires were released. Samples came from the ongoing ImmuneRACE study (first 160 participants) plus 1,254 subjects from 6 global collaborators. A de-identified subject ID, COVID-19 status, age in years and sex were almost always included in the sample metadata. Where HLA class I and class II types were available, the types were taken from metadata supplied by the sample provider, not from assay-based typing.

The immunoSEQ Assay, a bias-controlled multiplex PCR, was used to amplify TCRbeta CDR3 regions from genomic DNA. Turning to the authors' computational methods: Nucleated cell counts per sample were estimated from amplification of reference gene primers within the assay. To quantify the absolute abundance of each unique TCRbeta CDR3 rearrangement, sequence reads were collapsed and filtered. For each sample, productive Simpson clonality was calculated as the square root of Simpson's diversity index over productive rearrangements. TCRdb carries this immuneACCESS record with in-frame sequences only. Its versions omit some clonotypes, under half of them owing to an unresolved V gene in the studies checked, with the rest unexplained. V, J and clone size derive from that table, while D and trimming were established from the DNA sequence. Across this sample there are under 200,000 clones, with roughly 84% seen only once. The ten largest account for less than 2% of the sample.

Whole blood was collected in K2EDTA tubes by collaborating institutions according to the institutions' own protocols. For TCRbeta analysis, collaborators shipped samples in one of three forms: frozen whole blood, isolated PBMCs, or DNA extracted from either of those sample types. Germline trimming amounts to 5 bases on V and 4 bases on J, with 7 as the count of junction bases outside the gene matches. The CDR3 starts with the cysteine, ends with the phenylalanine, and has 14 residues. Left in the record is the CDR3 DNA by itself, 42 bases read in frame from the first base. For CDR1 and CDR2, the germline V gene (reference sequence) lists SEHNR and FQNEAQ. General conclusions and limits of the study: The quantity of clinical and demographic metadata differed by source and by participant and was supplied without curation.

On this clone itself: Its binding antigen is unknown. One base away there is no much larger clone; base qualities are not given. Different DNA sequences within this sample yield the same CDR3.

Here the chain combines TRBV7-9 and TRBJ2-7, and 8 junction bases match TRBD2. This receptor was identified in a human donor in a cohort sampled during active COVID-19. Material: peripheral blood. DNA sequence: TGTGCCAGCAGCCTAGGGGGACTAGTTTACGAGCAGTACTTC. It codes for CASSLGGLVYEQYF.